A selection of T cell receptor beta chains follows, all from one sample in a study of cytomegalovirus exposure and HLA in healthy donors. Clones were read by immunoSEQ multiplex PCR, and TCRdb kept only the in-frame ones, dropping some. Among 250,000 to 300,000 clones listed, 65% to 90% were seen once. The specimen was PBMCs. These receptors originate from a young woman in good health and CMV-seronegative. CDR3s include the opening cysteine and the closing phenylalanine or tryptophan. A D gene is named only where the DNA matches it firmly. Where a row states a size, it is once, few, many or the class of an expanded clone; other rows omit it.

.	TRBJ1-5	TRBV2	.	CASRAGQPIPTQHF	TGTGCCAGCAGGGCAGGACAGCCCATTCCGACCCAGCATTTT
.	TRBJ1-6	TRBV9	few	CASSPRSGLNSPLHF	TGTGCCAGCAGCCCCCGGTCAGGGTTGAATTCACCCCTCCACTTT
.	TRBJ2-6	TRBV30	.	CAGVPPRPGANVLTF	TGTGCCGGAGTACCCCCCAGACCCGGGGCCAACGTCCTGACTTTC
.	TRBJ2-7	TRBV27	.	CASSSRSQRVYEQYF	TGTGCCAGCAGCTCCCGTTCTCAGCGGGTCTACGAGCAGTACTTC
.	TRBJ2-7	TRBV11-3	.	CASSRGTAPYEQYF	TGTGCCAGCAGCCGCGGGACAGCGCCCTACGAGCAGTACTTC
.	TRBJ1-5	TRBV27	.	CASSLLSAYNQPQHF	TGTGCCAGCAGTTTATTGTCAGCGTATAATCAGCCCCAGCATTTT
.	TRBJ2-7	TRBV5-4	.	CASSLDYYEQYF	TGTGCCAGCAGCTTAGACTACTACGAGCAGTACTTC
.	TRBJ2-7	TRBV7-9	.	CASSYPGTRSYEQYF	TGTGCCAGCAGCTACCCCGGGACACGCTCCTACGAGCAGTACTTC
.	TRBJ1-3	TRBV5-6	.	CASRLTGSGNTIYF	TGTGCCAGCAGACTAACAGGATCTGGAAACACCATATATTTT
.	TRBJ1-1	TRBV18	.	CASSPQPQEAFF	TGTGCCAGCTCACCACAGCCACAGGAGGCTTTCTTT
.	TRBJ1-5	TRBV10-3	.	CAISRQGGNQPQHF	TGTGCCATCAGTCGGCAGGGTGGTAATCAGCCCCAGCATTTT
.	TRBJ2-6	TRBV6-1	.	CASSEDSYSSGANVLTF	TGTGCCAGCAGTGAAGACAGTTATTCCTCTGGGGCCAACGTCCTGACTTTC
.	TRBJ1-3	TRBV7-2	once	CASSFGHVSGNTIYF	TGTGCCAGCAGCTTTGGACACGTTTCTGGAAACACCATATATTTT
.	TRBJ2-1	TRBV6-1	once	CASTLLTGSGYEQFF	TGTGCCAGCACCCTATTGACAGGTTCCGGATATGAGCAGTTCTTC
.	TRBJ2-1	TRBV6-6	.	CASSSPALRAGNEQFF	TGTGCCAGCAGTTCCCCGGCTCTGCGGGCGGGGAATGAGCAGTTCTTC
.	TRBJ2-7	TRBV18	once	CASSPGQSGDEQYF	TGTGCCAGCTCACCTGGACAGTCGGGCGACGAGCAGTACTTC
TRBD1	TRBJ2-7	TRBV25-1	once	CATGTVSYEQYF	TGTGCCACAGGGACAGTATCCTACGAGCAGTACTTC
TRBD2	TRBJ2-3	TRBV7-2	.	CASTQAGGRSTDTQYF	TGTGCCAGCACCCAGGCGGGGGGGCGGAGCACAGATACGCAGTATTTT
TRBD2	TRBJ2-7	TRBV7-6	few	CASSLGDSGSYEQYF	TGTGCCAGCAGCTTAGGGGATAGCGGGTCCTACGAGCAGTACTTC
.	TRBJ1-4	TRBV2	.	CASSERTENEKLFF	TGTGCCAGCAGTGAAAGGACAGAGAATGAAAAACTGTTTTTT
TRBD2	TRBJ2-5	TRBV4-3	.	CASSQDWRGGETQYF	TGCGCCAGCAGCCAAGACTGGCGGGGGGGAGAGACCCAGTACTTC
TRBD2	TRBJ2-5	TRBV5-1	.	CASSPGTSGGIRETQYF	TGCGCCAGCAGCCCCGGGACTAGCGGGGGTATCCGAGAGACCCAGTACTTC
.	TRBJ2-1	TRBV6-5	once	CASSYSRGRVNEQFF	TGTGCCAGCAGTTACTCTAGGGGTAGGGTGAATGAGCAGTTCTTC
TRBD2	TRBJ2-1	TRBV5-6	once	CASSWTSGGTEQFF	TGTGCCAGCAGCTGGACTAGCGGGGGGACTGAGCAGTTCTTC
TRBD1	TRBJ2-1	TRBV5-6	.	CASNRFGQGGSKFF	TGTGCCAGCAACCGATTCGGACAGGGGGGTTCGAAGTTCTTC
.	TRBJ1-1	TRBV6-5	once	CASSNEQGLAAFF	TGTGCCAGCAGTAACGAACAGGGTCTGGCCGCTTTCTTT
.	TRBJ1-2	TRBV28	.	CASNQLPENYGYTF	TGTGCCAGCAACCAGCTCCCGGAGAACTATGGCTACACCTTC
.	TRBJ2-3	TRBV4-1	.	CASSQVPASTDTQYF	TGCGCCAGCAGCCAAGTTCCAGCGAGCACAGATACGCAGTATTTT
.	TRBJ1-2	TRBV2	.	CASSKGRGYTF	TGTGCCAGCAGTAAAGGGAGAGGCTACACCTTC
.	TRBJ2-7	TRBV29-1	.	CSVILLGGDSYEQYF	TGCAGCGTCATACTACTAGGCGGCGACTCCTACGAGCAGTACTTC
TRBD1	TRBJ1-2	TRBV4-1	.	CASSHGTGNNYGYTF	TGCGCCAGCAGCCACGGGACAGGGAATAACTATGGCTACACCTTC
TRBD2	TRBJ2-7	TRBV12-5	.	CASGFARGSGAGEQYF	TGTGCTAGTGGTTTTGCTCGGGGTAGCGGGGCCGGAGAGCAGTACTTC
TRBD1	TRBJ2-7	TRBV4-3	.	CASSPPGQGARKYF	TGCGCCAGCAGCCCGCCGGGACAGGGGGCCCGTAAGTACTTC
.	TRBJ1-5	TRBV19	few	CATPDFSNQPQHF	TGTGCCACCCCGGACTTTAGCAATCAGCCCCAGCATTTT
.	TRBJ1-2	TRBV27	.	CASSTLQGHGYTF	TGTGCCAGCAGTACCTTACAGGGCCATGGCTACACCTTC
TRBD2	TRBJ2-1	TRBV9	.	CASSVEGLAANNEQFF	TGTGCCAGCAGCGTAGAAGGACTAGCGGCCAACAATGAGCAGTTCTTC
.	TRBJ2-3	TRBV25-1	.	CASGGAIIPDTQYF	TGTGCCAGCGGGGGGGCCATTATCCCAGATACGCAGTATTTT
TRBD2	TRBJ2-3	TRBV27	once	CASSIAGHTDTQYF	TGTGCCAGCAGTATAGCGGGCCACACAGATACGCAGTATTTT
.	TRBJ1-5	TRBV4-1	.	CASSQDTVGVSQPQHF	TGCGCCAGCAGCCAAGATACGGTAGGGGTTAGTCAGCCCCAGCATTTT
TRBD1	TRBJ1-1	TRBV9	.	CASSQDRGTEAFF	TGTGCCAGCAGCCAGGACAGGGGCACTGAAGCTTTCTTT
TRBD2	TRBJ2-7	TRBV6-5	.	CASRRGLANHEQYF	TGTGCCAGCAGGCGGGGACTAGCGAACCACGAGCAGTACTTC
.	TRBJ1-6	TRBV29-1	.	CSVSTGFYNSPLHF	TGCAGCGTTTCTACAGGGTTCTATAATTCACCCCTCCACTTT
.	TRBJ2-1	TRBV7-6	.	CASSPLQGEEQFF	TGTGCCAGCAGCCCCCTACAGGGAGAGGAGCAGTTCTTC
TRBD1	TRBJ2-7	TRBV4-1	.	CASSLRDSYEQYF	TGCGCCAGCAGCCTCCGGGACAGCTACGAGCAGTACTTC
.	TRBJ2-1	TRBV5-6	.	CASSITAVSYNEQFF	TGTGCCAGCTCCATAACCGCGGTCTCCTACAATGAGCAGTTCTTC
TRBD2	TRBJ2-3	TRBV18	.	CASSPNVRLAWPDTQYF	TGTGCCAGCTCACCGAATGTGCGACTAGCGTGGCCAGATACGCAGTATTTT
TRBD1	TRBJ2-1	TRBV28	once	CATFQGAGNEQFF	TGTGCCACCTTCCAGGGGGCTGGGAATGAGCAGTTCTTC
.	TRBJ1-5	TRBV27	.	CASSRQDNQPQHF	TGTGCCAGCAGTCGACAGGACAATCAGCCCCAGCATTTT
TRBD1	TRBJ1-4	TRBV25-1	.	CASSENRGLNEKLFF	TGTGCCAGCAGTGAAAACAGGGGGCTTAATGAAAAACTGTTTTTT
TRBD1	TRBJ1-3	TRBV30	.	CAWFRDRSAGNTIYF	TGTGCCTGGTTTCGGGACAGATCGGCTGGAAACACCATATATTTT
TRBD1	TRBJ2-5	TRBV6-5	.	CASSHPGQGAETQYF	TGTGCCAGCAGTCATCCGGGACAGGGGGCAGAGACCCAGTACTTC